The sequence of this T cell receptor (beta chain) was determined in a study of T cell responses to AZD1222 COVID-19 vaccine. Study-wide results and limits: Among the donors, most were white British and more were female, and clonal diversity was possibly underestimated.

Germline loops: CDR1 SGHRS, CDR2 YFSETQ. V dropped 2 bases and J dropped 4 bases, with 9 bases sitting between them. The CDR3 runs 14 residues. Pooling of second doses given at about 4 or about 12 weeks was done. As regards this clone: Its antigen is not identified.

Sequenced by immunoSEQ multiplex PCR; TCRdb stores in-frame clones only, minus some. Among roughly 75,000 clones listed, 80% to 90% were seen once. The source is an adult who received the AZD1222 COVID-19 vaccine. The source material was peripheral blood, sampled 28 days after the second AZD1222 dose. The chain carries TRBV5-1 and TRBJ1-4; D possibly corresponds to TRBD1 (5 bases). The CDR3 DNA reads TGCGCCAGCAGCTTTCAGGGATTTAATGAAAAACTGTTTTTT. Its translation is CASSFQGFNEKLFF.